Below, 26 T cell receptor beta chains from the same sample are listed, as sequenced in a study of T cells in women clearing cervical HPV infection. Profiling relied on immunoSEQ multiplex PCR, and the TCRdb table lists in-frame clones only, not all of them. This repertoire includes tens of thousands of clones. The sample comprised blood buffy coat. The receptors were gathered from a woman between 18 and 69 years old with a cervical HPV16 infection that either progressed to CIN3+ or cleared (not recorded which).

For this clone: Read coverage stops 3 residues before the CDR3 terminus; the germline J gene supplies the remainder. The chain employs TRBV20-1 and TRBJ2-3; tentatively, D is TRBD1 (6 bases). The V end lost 1 base, the J end lost 1 base, and 15 bases lay between the germline ends. Germline V gene data show CDR1 as DFQATT and CDR2 as SNEGSKA (reference sequence). The CDR3 extends over 16 amino acids. The CDR3 bases that were read are TGCAGTGCTAGAGCCAGGGACACCCGGGGCACAGATACG. Translating it yields CSARARDTRGTDT. The whole CDR3 protein is CSARARDTRGTDTQYF.

Comments on this clone: The missing CDR3 end, 3 residues past where the read stops, is filled in from the germline J gene. The chain couples TRBV20-1 to TRBJ2-5; 8 bases are a match to TRBD2. V shed 5 bases and J 5 bases; nucleotides not matched to a gene: 13. The CDR3 contains 15 residues. Germline CDR1 reads DFQATT; CDR2 reads SNEGSKA (reference sequence). The sequenced part of the CDR3 DNA is TGCAGTGCTCCCTTAGGTGCGGGGGGCGAGGAGACC. Its translation is CSAPLGAGGEET. The whole CDR3 protein reads CSAPLGAGGEETQYF.

With respect to this clone: The CDR3 end falls 3 residues outside the read, so it is completed with the germline J gene. The V call is TRBV7-9, the J call TRBJ1-2; 10 bases align to TRBD1. This CDR3 region has 14 residues. Germline CDR1 reads SEHNR; CDR2 reads FQNEAQ (reference sequence). The CDR3 reads CASSPDRGRYDYTF. Partial CDR3 DNA: TGTGCCAGCAGCCCGGACAGGGGGAGGTACGAC. The variable domain in full, with the rest retrieved from reference TRBV7-9 and TRBJ1-2, is DTGVSQNPRHKITKRGQNVTFRCDPISEHNRLYWYRQTLGQGPEFLTYFQNEAQLEKSRLLSDRFSAERPKGSFSTLEIQRTEQGDSAMYLCASSPDRGRYDYTFGSGTRLTVV.

Comment on this clone: With the read ending 3 residues before the CDR3 end, the germline J gene is used to fill in that end. The rearrangement joins TRBV5-6 to TRBJ2-3, with D perhaps TRBD1 (5 bases). The CDR3 has 13 residues. From germline, CDR1 is SGHDT and CDR2 YYEEEE. CDR3 loop: CASSLLGQETQYF. Incomplete CDR3 DNA: TGTGCCAGCAGCTTGTTGGGGCAAGAGACG.

On this clone: The read is 3 residues too short to cover the CDR3 end, so that end is filled in from the germline J gene. V gene TRBV4-1 combines with J gene TRBJ2-3; 8 bases match TRBD1. The CDR3 is made up of 15 amino acids. V was clipped by 1 base and J by 4 bases; unmatched bases: 4. Per the germline V gene, CDR1 is MGHRA and CDR2 is YSYEKL. The CDR3 sequence is CASSQVDRDADTQYF. The CDR3 bases that were read are TGCGCCAGCAGCCAAGTGGACAGGGATGCAGATACG.

Comments on this clone: The read gets to within 3 residues of the CDR3 end, and the germline J gene fills in the rest. V gene TRBV28 combines with J gene TRBJ2-3; weak D call: TRBD1 (6 bases). The CDR3 spans 16 residues. Germline values: CDR1 MDHEN, CDR2 SYDVKM. Trimming took off 2 bases at V and 2 bases at J, with 14 bases between the two ends. CDR3 bases read: TGTGCCAGCAGTTTACCCGAAGGGGGAATCACAGATACG. Protein product: CASSLPEGGITDT. In full, the CDR3 reads CASSLPEGGITDTQYF.

The part of the CDR3 DNA that was read is TGTGCCAGTAGTATAGCTGGGACAGGGAGTGAAAAG. Its protein product is CASSIAGTGSEK. The entire CDR3 protein reads CASSIAGTGSEKLFF. The chain carries TRBV19 and TRBJ2-2; 9 bases align to TRBD1. The read is 3 residues too short to cover the CDR3 end, so that end is filled in from the germline J gene. CDR3 length: 15 residues. Germline V gene data show CDR1 as LNHDA and CDR2 as SQIVND (reference sequence). The full variable domain, with the rest looked up from reference TRBV19 and TRBJ2-2, is DGGITQSPKYLFRKEGQNVTLSCEQNLNHDAMYWYRQDPGQGLRLIYYSQIVNDFQKGDIAEGYSVSREKKESFPLTVTSAQKNPTAFYLCASSIAGTGSEKLFFGEGSRLTVL.

Turning to this clone: Read sequence stops 3 residues before the CDR3 end, and the germline J gene provides the missing end. V gene TRBV30 combines with J gene TRBJ1-5, with D possibly TRBD1 on 6 matching bases. Trimming pared 0 bases from V and 8 bases from J, leaving 14 bases between. Germline V gene lookup returns CDR1 GTSNPN and CDR2 SVGIG (reference sequence). This CDR3 region has 14 residues. The CDR3 loop reads CAWSVWGAGEPQHF. The DNA read from the CDR3 is TGTGCCTGGAGTGTATGGGGGGCGGGGGAGCCC.

As regards this clone: From the germline J gene comes the end of the CDR3, since the read stops 3 residues before it. This rearrangement joins TRBV4-1 to TRBJ1-4; a weak D match, TRBD1 (5 bases). Trimming left V 4 bases short and J 0 bases short, with 9 bases between. Germline assignment: CDR1 MGHRA and CDR2 YSYEKL. The CDR3 consists of 15 residues. CDR3 bases read: TGCGCCAGCAGCCTTTCACAGGCAACTAATGAAAAA. It translates to CASSLSQATNEK. The full CDR3 protein is CASSLSQATNEKLFF.

Comment on this clone: The sequence runs out 3 residues before the end of the CDR3; the remainder is reconstructed from the germline J gene. This chain joins TRBV7-6 and TRBJ1-2; no firm D call. The CDR3 is 14 residues long. Germline CDR1 SGHVS, CDR2 FNYEAQ. The sequenced CDR3 bases are TGTGCCAGCAGCTTAGAACCTGCATCCTACGAC. Translating gives CASSLEPASYD. The entire CDR3 reads CASSLEPASYDYTF.

Comments on this clone: From the germline J gene comes the end of the CDR3, since the read stops 3 residues before it. The rearrangement uses TRBV9 and TRBJ1-4; weak D call: TRBD1 (6 bases). V was shortened by 3 bases and J by 6 bases, with 12 bases between the two germline ends. The CDR3 extends over 14 amino acids. Germline assignment: CDR1 SGDLS and CDR2 YYNGEE. The CDR3 here is CASSATGLDEKLFF. The CDR3 bases that were read are TGTGCCAGCAGCGCCACAGGGTTAGATGAAAAA. Supplemented by reference TRBV9 and TRBJ1-4, the full variable domain reads DSGVTQTPKHLITATGQRVTLRCSPRSGDLSVYWYQQSLDQGLQFLIQYYNGEERAKGNILERFSAQQFPDLHSELNLSSLELGDSALYFCASSATGLDEKLFFGSGTQLSVL.

With respect to this clone: Coverage ceases 3 residues before the CDR3 finishes, and the germline J gene fills in the end. V gene TRBV7-3 combines with J gene TRBJ2-7; D not certain. The CDR3 runs to 13 residues. V lost 4 bases to trimming and J lost 6 bases, with 13 bases between them. Germline V lookup: CDR1 SGHTA, CDR2 FQGTGA. This chain's CDR3 is CASSYSSGGEQYF. The part of the CDR3 DNA that was read is TGTGCCAGCAGCTACTCGTCTGGTGGCGAG.

Concerning this clone: The CDR3 end is not reached by the read, which stops 3 residues before it; the germline J gene fills it in. The chain uses TRBV6-2 or TRBV6-3 and TRBJ2-2, with D perhaps TRBD1 (6 bases). This CDR3 spans 13 amino acids. The germline V and J ends were trimmed by 7 bases and 5 bases, with 11 bases remaining between them. In germline, CDR1 is MNHEY, CDR2 SVGEGT. The part of the CDR3 DNA that was read is TGTGCCAGCAAACCACAGGGAACCGGGGAG. It yields the protein CASKPQGTGE. The full CDR3 reads CASKPQGTGELFF.

On this clone: The observed sequence ends 3 residues before the CDR3 terminus, with the missing tail filled in from the germline J gene. The chain recombines TRBV7-3 with TRBJ2-5, with 8 bases lining up with TRBD1. CDR1 and CDR2 (germline): SGHTA, FQGTGA. The CDR3 runs 16 residues. The CDR3 spells CASSLRRTGPTDTQYF. The covered CDR3 bases are TGTGCCAGCAGCTTAAGGAGGACAGGGCCCACAGATACC.

Regarding this clone: The germline gene is not matched at one end of the junction; a read error may be the cause. The read stops 3 residues short of the end of the CDR3; the missing end is completed from the germline J gene. The chain joins TRBV4-2 to TRBJ1-5; 9 bases fit TRBD1. Germline V gene lookup returns CDR1 LGHNA and CDR2 YNFKEQ. The CDR3 loop spans 16 amino acids. The CDR3 here is CASSQDRGQGNQPQHF. Partial CDR3 DNA: TGCGCCAGCAGCCAAGATAGGGGACAGGGTAATCAGCCC.

With respect to this clone: The read stops 3 residues short of the end of the CDR3; the missing end is completed from the germline J gene. The chain links TRBV12-3 or TRBV12-4 to TRBJ2-1; the match to TRBD2 covers 9 bases. The trim removed 3 bases at V and 2 bases at J, leaving 2 bases unmatched. The CDR3 is 15 residues long. The CDR3 region is CASSFAGGTYNEQFF. CDR3 DNA (partial): TGTGCCAGCAGTTTCGCGGGGGGGACCTACAATGAG.

With respect to this clone: With the read ending 3 residues before the CDR3 end, the germline J gene is used to fill in that end. The rearrangement links TRBV25-1 to TRBJ2-5, with TRBD1 matching 9 bases. Germline CDR1 and CDR2: MGHDK and SYGVNS. V shed 3 bases, J shed 4 bases, and the junction held 6 bases outside the gene matches. The length of the CDR3 is 15 residues. CDR3 sequence reads: CASSEGTGTGETQYF. Partial CDR3 DNA: TGTGCCAGCAGTGAGGGGACAGGGACGGGAGAGACC. The full variable domain, rest sourced from reference TRBV25-1 and TRBJ2-5, is EADIYQTPRYLVIGTGKKITLECSQTMGHDKMYWYQQDPGMELHLIHYSYGVNSTEKGDLSSESTVSRIRTEHFPLTLESARPSHTSQYLCASSEGTGTGETQYFGPGTRLLVL.

As concerns this clone: Read sequence stops 3 residues before the CDR3 end, and the germline J gene provides the missing end. The J gene is TRBJ1-1, the V gene TRBV20-1; 7 nucleotides agree with TRBD1. Trimming removed 5 bases from V and 4 bases from J; junction bases left unmatched: 4. The CDR3 contains 12 residues. Germline CDR1 DFQATT, CDR2 SNEGSKA (reference sequence). Here the CDR3 reads CSAHDRATEAFF. The DNA read from the CDR3 is TGCAGTGCTCACGACAGGGCCACTGAA.

With regard to this clone: The read comes to an end 3 residues before the CDR3 does, leaving the germline J gene to fill in the end. This chain joins TRBV7-9 and TRBJ2-1; TRBD1 matches at 10 bases. The V and J ends lost 5 bases and 9 bases, in that order; junction bases with no gene match: 7. Germline V gives CDR1 SEHNR, CDR2 FQNEAQ (reference sequence). The CDR3 extends over 14 amino acids. The sequenced part of the CDR3 DNA is TGTGCCAGCAGCCTTCGGACAGGGGGTTTTGAG. Its translation is CASSLRTGGFE. The whole CDR3 reads CASSLRTGGFEQFF.

Of note for this clone: The DNA ends 3 residues before the CDR3 does, and the rest of the CDR3 is filled in from the germline J gene. The rearrangement links TRBV13 to TRBJ1-6; D not certain. CDR3 length: 14 residues. Germline loops: CDR1 PRHDT, CDR2 FYEKMQ (reference sequence). The V end was cut by 3 bases, the J end by 10 bases, with 13 bases between. The sequenced CDR3 bases are TGTGCCAGCAGCTTTGTGGCAGGTGGCTCACCC. The encoded protein is CASSFVAGGSP. The entire CDR3 protein reads CASSFVAGGSPLHF.

A note on this clone: The read falls 3 residues short of the CDR3 end, and the missing part is taken from the germline J gene. The V gene is TRBV7-2, the J gene TRBJ2-4; no clear D gene. Trimming shortened V by 5 bases and J by 0 bases, and 11 bases separated the two germline ends. Germline V gives CDR1 SGHTA, CDR2 FQGNSA. The CDR3 spans 15 residues. The CDR3 spells CASSPFGLAKNIQYF. CDR3 DNA (partial): TGTGCCAGCAGCCCGTTCGGGTTAGCCAAAAACATT.

With respect to this clone: The read comes to an end 3 residues before the CDR3 does, leaving the germline J gene to fill in the end. The chain has TRBV20-1 and TRBJ2-7, with a possible D match to TRBD1 (5 bases). The CDR3 loop spans 13 amino acids. The V end lost 2 bases, the J end lost 4 bases, and 12 bases lay between the germline ends. Germline CDR1 DFQATT, CDR2 SNEGSKA (reference sequence). This chain's CDR3 is CSARSRDRYEQYF. The CDR3 DNA, read in part, is TGCAGTGCTAGAAGCAGGGATAGGTACGAG.

As regards this clone: The sequence runs out 3 residues before the end of the CDR3; the remainder is reconstructed from the germline J gene. The chain recombines TRBV30 with TRBJ2-2, with 11 bases lining up with TRBD1. The CDR3 contains 15 residues. In germline, CDR1 is GTSNPN, CDR2 SVGIG (reference sequence). Germline trimming cut 5 bases from V and 7 bases from J; bases unmatched to any gene: 9. The CDR3 sequence is CAWGAGQGAFGELFF. CDR3 DNA, as far as it was read: TGTGCCTGGGGCGCTGGACAGGGGGCTTTCGGGGAG. Together with reference TRBV30 and TRBJ2-2, the CDR3 gives the full variable domain: SQTIHQWPATLVQPVGSPLSLECTVEGTSNPNLYWYRQAAGRGLQLLFYSVGIGQISSEVPQNLSASRPQDRQFILSSKKLLLSDSGFYLCAWGAGQGAFGELFFGEGSRLTVL.

CDR3 sequence reads: CASSLSGLALETQYF. The sequenced CDR3 bases are TGTGCCAGCAGCTTATCCGGACTAGCTCTGGAGACC. The J gene is TRBJ2-5, the V gene TRBV11-2, with 8 bases lining up with TRBD2. The read terminates 3 residues ahead of where the CDR3 ends, so the germline J gene completes it. Trimming at V came to 2 bases and at J to 5 bases, leaving 7 bases not matched to a gene. The CDR3 has 15 residues. Germline lookup yields CDR1 SGHAT and CDR2 FQNNGV. Filled out from reference TRBV11-2 and TRBJ2-5, the complete variable domain reads EAGVAQSPRYKIIEKRQSVAFWCNPISGHATLYWYQQILGQGPKLLIQFQNNGVVDDSQLPKDRFSAERLKGVDSTLKIQPAKLEDSAVYLCASSLSGLALETQYFGPGTRLLVL.

As regards this clone: The CDR3 end is not reached by the read, which stops 3 residues before it; the germline J gene fills it in. The rearrangement joins TRBV20-1 to TRBJ1-6; TRBD1 agrees at 9 bases. The germline V gene has CDR1 DFQATT and CDR2 SNEGSKA (reference sequence). The CDR3 length is 13 residues. V lost 5 bases to trimming and J lost 7 bases; unmatched junction nucleotides: 3. The CDR3 region is CSAPDRGNSPLHF. Incomplete CDR3 DNA: TGCAGTGCTCCGGACAGGGGCAATTCACCC.

A word on this clone: The read ends 3 residues before the CDR3 terminus; that terminus is restored from the germline J gene. This rearrangement joins TRBV13 to TRBJ1-6, with 9 bases fitting TRBD1. V gave up 4 bases and J gave up 11 bases; unmatched junction bases: 12. This CDR3 is built from 16 residues. Germline V gives CDR1 PRHDT, CDR2 FYEKMQ (reference sequence). The CDR3 sequence: CASSSQIGTGQPPLHF. The sequenced CDR3 bases are TGTGCCAGCAGCTCCCAGATAGGGACAGGGCAGCCACCC.